This T cell receptor beta chain was documented in a study of long-term antiretroviral therapy in people with HIV. Concerning this clone: The target antigen is unknown.

Whole-study results and caveats: Controls exceeded HIV repertoires in CDR3 length range. The study collected no data on ART adherence, viral resistance or therapy changes.

The immunoSEQ assay was v3.0, run at survey level. TCRdb's table, derived via immunoSEQ multiplex PCR, lists solely in-frame clones and lacks some. The sample carries 11,000 to 15,000 clones, roughly 87% recorded once. Trimming cost V 4 bases and J 3 bases, with 13 bases left between them. The germline V gene has CDR1 SGDLS and CDR2 YYNGEE. The CDR3 has 14 residues. The TCR was taken from a man aged 35-49 years with HIV. The sample here was unsorted PBMCs, taken 6.2 years after starting antiretroviral therapy. This chain links TRBV9 with TRBJ1-2; D possibly corresponds to TRBD1 (6 bases). The CDR3 nucleotides read TGTGCCAGCAGCCCCCGGACAGAGGACTATGGCTACACCTTC. It specifies CASSPRTEDYGYTF.